The 28 T cell receptor beta chains below were found in one sample sequenced in a study of cytomegalovirus exposure and HLA in healthy donors. 13 Jbeta primers and 60 Vbeta primers were used for the PCR. This table comes from immunoSEQ multiplex PCR, and its TCRdb copy is limited to in-frame clones, with some not included. The profile covers about 180,000 clones, with 70% to 85% appearing a single time and 1.4% taken by the ten largest. What was sequenced was PBMCs. These receptors were collected from a man between 18 and 29 years old in good health and CMV-seronegative.

The chain links TRBV10-2 to TRBJ2-7; 9 nucleotides match TRBD2. This CDR3 region has 14 residues. J was trimmed by 7 bases and V by 3 bases; bases with no gene match: 7. Germline V gives CDR1 WSHSY, CDR2 SAAADI. CDR3 residues: CASSDLAGWGEQYF. CDR3 DNA: TGCGCCAGCAGTGATCTAGCGGGATGGGGGGAGCAGTACTTC.

The chain combines TRBV19 with TRBJ1-2, with TRBD1 matching 8 bases. The trim removed 7 bases at V and 0 bases at J, leaving 10 bases unmatched. This CDR3 has 16 amino acids. Per germline, CDR1 LNHDA and CDR2 SQIVND (reference sequence). CDR3 protein: CASTFDRGRANYGYTF. CDR3 in DNA: TGTGCCAGTACCTTCGACAGGGGTCGTGCTAACTATGGCTACACCTTC.

The rearrangement joins TRBV4-1 to TRBJ2-5; TRBD2 agrees at 10 bases. The J call may be faulty, since TRBJ2-7 better matches the DNA end. Looked up from germline, CDR1 is MGHRA and CDR2 is YSYEKL. The CDR3 consists of 16 residues. CDR3 nucleotides: TGCGCCAGCAGCCAAGTGGTAGCGGGGGGCCCCTACGAGCAGTACTTC. Protein: CASSQVVAGGPYEQYF.

This chain connects TRBV25-1 to TRBJ1-1; D perhaps matches TRBD1 (5 bases). CDR1 is MGHDK, CDR2 SYGVNS, per germline. V lost 2 bases to trimming and J lost 1 base, with 11 bases between them. This CDR3 comprises 15 residues. The CDR3 coding sequence is TGTGCCAGCAGTGAAGGATCGGGGGAGAACACTGAAGCTTTCTTT. Protein: CASSEGSGENTEAFF.

The rearrangement uses TRBV30 and TRBJ1-6; 7 nucleotides agree with TRBD1. Per germline, CDR1 GTSNPN and CDR2 SVGIG (reference sequence). The CDR3 spans 17 residues. J gave up 6 bases and V 4 bases, and 15 bases lay outside the gene matches. The CDR3 coding sequence is TGTGCCTGGAAAGGACTTACAGGGGCACGCGCTAATTCACCCCTCCACTTT. Its translation: CAWKGLTGARANSPLHF.

This rearrangement joins TRBV9 to TRBJ2-7, with TRBD1 matching 12 bases. Germline V gives CDR1 SGDLS, CDR2 YYNGEE. The CDR3 is 15 amino acids. V lost 3 bases to trimming and J lost 4 bases; unmatched junction nucleotides: 5. Here the CDR3 DNA reads TGTGCCAGCAGCGCAGGGACAGGGGGCTGGTACGAGCAGTACTTC. This codes for CASSAGTGGWYEQYF.

The chain carries TRBV11-2 and TRBJ2-1; D may be TRBD2 (7 bases). CDR3 length: 17 residues. Trimming took 6 bases from V and 1 from J, leaving 19 bases between them. Germline CDR1 and CDR2: SGHAT and FQNNGV. DNA for the CDR3: TGTGCCAGCAGTAGTACCCACGGGGGGACATCCTACAATGAGCAGTTCTTC. Translating it yields CASSSTHGGTSYNEQFF.

The rearrangement joins TRBV7-8 to TRBJ1-2, with 10 bases that match TRBD1. Germline CDR1 and CDR2: SGHVS and FQNEAQ. Germline trimming cut 3 bases from V and 8 bases from J; bases unmatched to any gene: 6. This CDR3 region has 14 residues. This CDR3 reads CASSFWGQGKGYTF. CDR3 in DNA: TGTGCCAGCAGCTTTTGGGGACAGGGGAAAGGCTACACCTTC.

The gene calls are TRBV7-9 and TRBJ1-1; D might be TRBD1 (5 bases). This CDR3 is built from 13 residues. Deletions cut 5 bases from V and 5 bases from J, with 12 bases between. The germline V gene encodes CDR1 SEHNR and CDR2 FQNEAQ (reference sequence). CDR3 sequence: CASSPGGGTEAFF. As DNA, the CDR3 is TGTGCCAGCAGCCCCGGGGGTGGAACTGAAGCTTTCTTT.

The chain is built from TRBV29-1 and TRBJ2-7; 7 bases agree with TRBD2. The CDR3 covers 16 residues. In germline, CDR1 is SQVTM, CDR2 ANQGSEA. Trimming took 0 bases from V and 2 from J; bases not matched to a gene: 10. The CDR3 nucleotides are TGCAGCGTTGAAGATCTCGGGGGGAATGGCACCTACGAGCAGTACTTC. This sequence encodes CSVEDLGGNGTYEQYF.

The CDR3 loop is CASSLPTGYEQYF. In DNA form, the CDR3 reads TGTGCCAGCAGCCTCCCGACAGGCTACGAGCAGTACTTC. The rearrangement links TRBV5-4 to TRBJ2-7; a possible D gene is TRBD1 (6 bases). This CDR3 has 13 amino acids. From germline, CDR1 is SGHNT and CDR2 YYREEE (reference sequence). Trimming removed 4 bases at V and 3 bases at J, with 11 bases between.

CDR3 sequence: CASSSFEATNEKLFF. CDR3 bases: TGTGCCAGCAGCTCTTTCGAGGCAACTAATGAAAAACTGTTTTTT. The chain combines TRBV7-9 with TRBJ1-4, with D uncertain. V was clipped by 4 bases and J by 0 bases, with 9 bases between them. The CDR3 consists of 15 residues. CDR1 is SEHNR and CDR2 is FQNEAQ in the germline V gene (reference sequence).

The V and J genes are TRBV10-3 and TRBJ2-3; 7 bases are a match to TRBD2. This CDR3 contains 14 residues. V dropped 9 bases and J dropped 0; count of bases not matched to a gene: 6. CDR1 and CDR2 from the germline V gene are ENHRY and SYGVKD. The CDR3 sequence: CAIRGGDSTDTQYF. The CDR3, as DNA: TGTGCCATTCGCGGGGGAGATAGCACAGATACGCAGTATTTT.

The genes are TRBV5-1 and TRBJ2-2, with no clear D. Per the germline V gene, CDR1 is SGHRS and CDR2 is YFSETQ. CDR3 length: 14 amino acids. The V gene lost 2 bases and the J gene lost 3 bases, with 8 bases spanning the gap. The chain's CDR3 is CASSFSGDTGELFF. Here the CDR3 DNA reads TGCGCCAGCAGCTTCTCCGGAGACACCGGGGAGCTGTTTTTT.

The chain uses TRBV7-2 and TRBJ1-2; TRBD1 agrees at 9 bases. This CDR3 has 14 amino acids. Germline-derived CDR1 and CDR2 are SGHTA and FQGNSA. The junction had 2 bases not matched to a gene; V was cut back by 3 bases and J by 3 bases. CDR3 region: CASSFTGGDYGYTF. The CDR3 DNA reads as TGTGCCAGCAGCTTTACAGGGGGCGACTATGGCTACACCTTC.

The CDR3 loop reads CASSFHPGGSGNTIYF. The CDR3 nucleotides read TGTGCCAGCAGCTTCCACCCAGGGGGCTCTGGAAACACCATATATTTT. The chain has TRBV7-8 and TRBJ1-3; 7 nucleotides align to TRBD1. V lost 3 bases, J lost 0 bases, and 5 bases stayed unmatched. Germline CDR1 reads SGHVS; CDR2 reads FQNEAQ. The CDR3 runs 16 residues.

The V gene is TRBV9, the J gene TRBJ2-7, with 7 bases lining up with TRBD1. The ends lost 4 bases at V and 5 bases at J; junction bases unmatched: 6. Germline CDR1 and CDR2: SGDLS and YYNGEE. The CDR3 length is 13 residues. The CDR3 sequence: CASSPRDSHEQYF. In nucleotides, the CDR3 is TGTGCCAGCAGCCCAAGGGACAGCCACGAGCAGTACTTC. Complete variable domain (other parts from reference TRBV9 and TRBJ2-7): DSGVTQTPKHLITATGQRVTLRCSPRSGDLSVYWYQQSLDQGLQFLIQYYNGEERAKGNILERFSAQQFPDLHSELNLSSLELGDSALYFCASSPRDSHEQYFGPGTRLTVT.

The V gene is TRBV10-1, the J gene TRBJ2-7; TRBD2 agrees at 16 bases. This CDR3 contains 17 residues. Trimming cost V 8 bases and J 1 base; bases outside gene matches: 8. In germline, CDR1 is WNHNN, CDR2 SYGVQD (reference sequence). This chain's CDR3 is CASGVRGLAGGSYEQYF. Written as DNA, the CDR3 is TGCGCCAGCGGAGTGAGGGGACTAGCGGGGGGGTCCTACGAGCAGTACTTC.

J is TRBJ2-3 and V is TRBV6-5; tentative D call: TRBD1 (5 bases). The CDR3 runs to 12 residues. Germline CDR1 and CDR2: MNHEY and SVGAGI. V lost 4 bases and J lost 6, with 8 bases in between. DNA for the CDR3: TGTGCCAGCAGTTCCCCAGGGGATACGCAGTATTTT. It specifies CASSSPGDTQYF.

Note on this clone: A much larger clone lies a single base off, so this may be a read error. This chain uses TRBV6-1 with TRBJ2-7; no reliable D call. Germline loops: CDR1 MNHNS, CDR2 SASEGT. The CDR3 covers 11 residues. The V end was cut by 3 bases, the J end by 2 bases, with 2 bases between. As DNA, the CDR3 is TGTGCCAGCAGTGACACCTACGAGCAGTACTTC. This sequence encodes CASSDTYEQYF.

The chain employs TRBV9 and TRBJ2-5; D is possibly TRBD2 (5 bases). V dropped 10 bases and J dropped 5 bases, with 15 bases sitting between them. The CDR3 spans 12 residues. From germline, CDR1 is SGDLS and CDR2 YYNGEE. CDR3 nucleotides: TGTGCCGCCGAGAGGGAAGGGGAGACCCAGTACTTC. Translated, it gives CAAEREGETQYF.

The chain recombines TRBV4-1 with TRBJ1-2; 7 nucleotides line up with TRBD1. Germline V gene data show CDR1 as MGHRA and CDR2 as YSYEKL. Trimming took 1 base from V and 5 from J; bases not matched to a gene: 4. CDR3 length equals 14 residues. Here the CDR3 reads CASSQVPTGYGYTF. The CDR3 DNA reads TGCGCCAGCAGCCAAGTACCGACAGGGTATGGCTACACCTTC.

This chain uses TRBV27 with TRBJ1-2; 8 bases fit TRBD1. CDR1 is MNHEY and CDR2 is SMNVEV in the germline V gene (reference sequence). Germline trimming cut 2 bases from V and 8 bases from J; bases unmatched to any gene: 4. This CDR3 contains 13 residues. Here the CDR3 reads CASSLQGARGYTF. The CDR3 DNA sequence: TGTGCCAGCAGTTTACAGGGGGCGCGGGGCTACACCTTC.

This chain joins TRBV19 and TRBJ2-7; D possibly corresponds to TRBD2 (5 bases). This CDR3 is 14 amino acids long. Germline CDR1 is LNHDA and CDR2 is SQIVND (reference sequence). The germline V and J ends were trimmed by 5 bases and 3 bases, with 14 bases remaining between them. CDR3 coding DNA: TGTGCCAGTAGTTGGGCGGGCGGTAACTACGAGCAGTACTTC. Translating gives CASSWAGGNYEQYF.

The chain joins TRBV19 to TRBJ2-1; D unresolved. Trimming took 3 bases from V and 1 from J, leaving 7 bases between them. Germline values: CDR1 LNHDA, CDR2 SQIVND (reference sequence). The CDR3 runs 14 residues. The CDR3 sequence is CASSIRQSYNEQFF. The CDR3 bases are TGTGCCAGTAGTATCAGGCAGTCCTACAATGAGCAGTTCTTC.

V is TRBV4-3 and J is TRBJ2-1; 9 positions match TRBD1. V lost 1 base and J lost 9; bases outside the gene matches: 4. Germline V gene lookup returns CDR1 LGHNA and CDR2 YSLEER. The CDR3 loop spans 14 amino acids. This CDR3 reads CASSQATGGFEQFF. The DNA for the CDR3 is TGCGCCAGCAGCCAAGCCACAGGGGGCTTTGAGCAGTTCTTC.

The rearrangement links TRBV6-5 to TRBJ1-2; D gene unclear. The CDR3 has 15 amino acids. Germline values: CDR1 MNHEY, CDR2 SVGAGI. V lost 8 bases to trimming and J lost 6 bases, with 22 bases between them. The CDR3 protein is CASVGAGPNGNGYTF. DNA of the CDR3: TGTGCCAGCGTCGGCGCGGGTCCTAACGGGAATGGCTACACCTTC.

This rearrangement joins TRBV2 to TRBJ1-1, with D possibly TRBD1 on 6 matching bases. Germline V CDR1 and CDR2: SNHLY, FYNNEI. V lost 6 bases to trimming and J lost 6 bases, with 14 bases between them. There are 13 residues in the CDR3. For the CDR3, the DNA is TGTGCCAGCAGCGTACAGGGTCTCGCTGAAGCTTTCTTT. This encodes CASSVQGLAEAFF.